This passage covers 27 T cell receptor beta chains from one sample sequenced in a study of T cell responses to AZD1222 COVID-19 vaccine. This table comes from immunoSEQ multiplex PCR, and its TCRdb copy is limited to in-frame clones, with some not included. This table holds some 100,000 clones, more than 85% found once. The sample consisted of peripheral blood, taken 28 days after the second AZD1222 dose. These receptors originate from an adult who received the AZD1222 COVID-19 vaccine.

V and J are TRBV19 and TRBJ2-2, with TRBD1 as a possible D gene (6 bases). The germline V and J ends were trimmed by 10 bases and 8 bases, with 29 bases remaining between them. The germline gives CDR1 LNHDA, CDR2 SQIVND (reference sequence). The CDR3 runs 17 residues. CDR3 DNA sequence: TGTGCCACCTCTCCAACCGGGACACGTCGGTATAGGGGGGAGCTGTTTTTT. Its translation: CATSPTGTRRYRGELFF.

The gene calls are TRBV11-3 and TRBJ1-3; 10 nucleotides line up with TRBD1. Germline V gene data show CDR1 as SGHNT and CDR2 as YENEEA. The CDR3 extends over 15 amino acids. The V segment lost 5 bases and the J segment 3 bases; nucleotides outside the gene matches: 4. The DNA for the CDR3 is TGTGCCAGCAGCCCGGGACAGGGGTTTGGAAACACCATATATTTT. It specifies CASSPGQGFGNTIYF.

This clone showed up just once. The chain couples TRBV6-5 to TRBJ1-1; D gene unclear. The CDR3 sequence is 12 residues long. Germline V gene sequence: CDR1 MNHEY, CDR2 SVGAGI. Deletions cut 4 bases from V and 7 bases from J, with 10 bases between. The CDR3 DNA sequence: TGTGCCAGCAGTTCCTCGAGAGTTGAAGCTTTCTTT. It codes for CASSSSRVEAFF.

DNA of the CDR3: TGTGCCAGCAGCCGGGACACCACTAACTATGGCTACACCTTC. Translation gives CASSRDTTNYGYTF. The chain has TRBV3-1 (or the pseudogene TRBV3-2) and TRBJ1-2; D might be TRBD1 (6 bases). The CDR3 runs 14 residues. The germline V gene has CDR1 LGHDT and CDR2 YNNKEL (reference sequence). The V end was cut by 4 bases, the J end by 0 bases, with 9 bases between.

The chain employs TRBV7-9 and TRBJ2-3; D is uncertain. V was pared by 3 bases and J by 6 bases, with 7 bases between. The CDR3 has 12 residues. Germline values: CDR1 SEHNR, CDR2 FQNEAQ (reference sequence). The CDR3 sequence is CASSLIPDTQYF. CDR3 sequence (DNA): TGTGCCAGCAGCTTGATCCCGGATACGCAGTATTTT.

The CDR3, as DNA: TGTGCCAGCAGCTCCTCACGGACAGGGAGTACTGAAGCTTTCTTT. This sequence encodes CASSSSRTGSTEAFF. The chain joins TRBV7-9 to TRBJ1-1; 8 bases agree with TRBD1. Germline CDR1 is SEHNR and CDR2 is FQNEAQ (reference sequence). The CDR3 runs 15 residues. V trimming: 4 bases; J trimming: 5 bases; junction bases outside the gene matches: 9.

V is TRBV7-9 and J is TRBJ2-7, with D possibly TRBD1 on 6 matching bases. This CDR3 region has 13 residues. V was shortened by 5 bases and J by 5 bases, with 13 bases between the two germline ends. Germline V gene lookup returns CDR1 SEHNR and CDR2 FQNEAQ (reference sequence). DNA of the CDR3: TGTGCCAGCAGCCCAACAGGGTTACACGAGCAGTACTTC. Translating it yields CASSPTGLHEQYF. Combining the CDR3 with reference TRBV7-9 and TRBJ2-7 gives the whole variable domain DTGVSQNPRHKITKRGQNVTFRCDPISEHNRLYWYRQTLGQGPEFLTYFQNEAQLEKSRLLSDRFSAERPKGSFSTLEIQRTEQGDSAMYLCASSPTGLHEQYFGPGTRLTVT.

The rearrangement joins TRBV2 to TRBJ1-4, with TRBD1 matching over 8 bases. CDR1 and CDR2 (germline): SNHLY, FYNNEI. The CDR3 extends over 14 amino acids. The junction had 6 bases not matched to a gene; V was cut back by 4 bases and J by 8 bases. CDR3 amino acids: CASSADRVREKLFF. The CDR3 DNA reads TGTGCCAGCAGTGCGGACAGGGTCAGGGAAAAACTGTTTTTT. Combining the CDR3 with reference TRBV2 and TRBJ1-4 gives the whole variable domain EPEVTQTPSHQVTQMGQEVILRCVPISNHLYFYWYRQILGQKVEFLVSFYNNEISEKSEIFDDQFSVERPDGSNFTLKIRSTKLEDSAMYFCASSADRVREKLFFGSGTQLSVL.

The chain couples TRBV29-1 to TRBJ2-5; D remains unclear. From germline, CDR1 is SQVTM and CDR2 ANQGSEA. V was pared by 6 bases and J by 1 base, with 9 bases between. There are 12 residues in the CDR3. DNA of the CDR3: TGCAGCGTGGAACTATCCCAAGAGACCCAGTACTTC. It is translated as CSVELSQETQYF.

The CDR3 DNA reads as TGTGCCAGCAGTGATAGGATAGCGGGACCTAACACCGGGGAGCTGTTTTTT. Its translation is CASSDRIAGPNTGELFF. The V gene is TRBV2, the J gene TRBJ2-2; TRBD2 matches 8 bases. The CDR3 sequence is 17 residues long. The V segment lost 3 bases and the J segment 2 bases; nucleotides outside the gene matches: 8. Germline CDR1 SNHLY, CDR2 FYNNEI.

This clone was seen only once. CDR3 region: CASGFWGRIGEAFF. The CDR3 DNA reads TGTGCTAGTGGTTTTTGGGGGCGTATAGGTGAAGCTTTCTTT. This chain joins TRBV12-5 and TRBJ1-1; weak D call: TRBD1 (6 bases). V was trimmed by 3 bases and J by 7 bases, leaving 15 bases between them. CDR3 length: 14 amino acids. Germline-derived CDR1 and CDR2 are LGHNT and FRNRAP.

The chain couples TRBV7-8 to TRBJ2-5; no clear D gene. CDR1 SGHVS and CDR2 FQNEAQ come from the germline V gene. Trimming pared 6 bases from V and 4 bases from J, leaving 18 bases between. The CDR3 has 15 residues. CDR3 coding DNA: TGTGCCAGCAGAATAGGCGTCGGAGCCATAGAGACCCAGTACTTC. Amino acid sequence: CASRIGVGAIETQYF.

V usage is TRBV27 and J usage is TRBJ2-3; 9 positions match TRBD1. The CDR3 length is 15 residues. CDR1 MNHEY and CDR2 SMNVEV come from the germline V gene (reference sequence). V shed 5 bases and J 5 bases; nucleotides not matched to a gene: 8. The CDR3, as DNA: TGTGCCAGCAGTCCCACAGGGGGCTGGGAAGATACGCAGTATTTT. Translating it yields CASSPTGGWEDTQYF.

This rearrangement joins TRBV30 to TRBJ1-2; D is unclear. CDR1 and CDR2 (germline): GTSNPN, SVGIG (reference sequence). Trimming left V 3 bases short and J 5 bases short, with 10 bases between. The CDR3 length is 12 residues. Written as DNA, the CDR3 is TGTGCCTGGAGGTCCCGTTTATATGGCTACACCTTC. This codes for CAWRSRLYGYTF.

This clone was seen a single time. The chain is built from TRBV6-5 and TRBJ2-4; possible D gene TRBD1, 6 bases. V gave up 2 bases and J gave up 11 bases, with 19 bases separating them. The CDR3 is made up of 15 amino acids. Germline V CDR1 and CDR2: MNHEY, SVGAGI. CDR3 DNA: TGTGCCAGCAGTTACCCTGTGGACTCTCACAGGGTTCAGTACTTC. Its protein product is CASSYPVDSHRVQYF.

CDR3 region: CASHTGTSESRRFF. CDR3 DNA: TGCGCCAGCCATACCGGGACTAGCGAAAGTAGACGGTTCTTC. This chain links TRBV5-1 with TRBJ2-1; 10 bases line up with TRBD2. With V trimmed by 7 bases and J by 15 bases, 16 bases remained unmatched. The V gene's germline CDR1 is SGHRS and CDR2 YFSETQ. The CDR3 spans 14 residues. Full variable domain (rest looked up from reference TRBV5-1 and TRBJ2-1): KAGVTQTPRYLIKTRGQQVTLSCSPISGHRSVSWYQQTPGQGLQFLFEYFSETQRNKGNFPGRFSGRQFSNSRSEMNVSTLELGDSALYLCASHTGTSESRRFFGPGTRLTVL.

This chain joins TRBV5-1 and TRBJ2-7; 10 nucleotides agree with TRBD1. CDR3 length: 15 residues. Germline trimming cut 5 bases from V and 4 bases from J; bases unmatched to any gene: 9. Germline-derived CDR1 and CDR2 are SGHRS and YFSETQ. CDR3 DNA sequence: TGCGCCAGCAGGTGGACAGGGGGTTGGGGATACGAGCAGTACTTC. It translates to CASRWTGGWGYEQYF.

The V and J genes are TRBV4-3 and TRBJ2-7, with TRBD1 matching over 10 bases. Unmatched junction bases numbered 6, after V lost 3 bases and J lost 4 bases. In germline, CDR1 is LGHNA, CDR2 YSLEER. This CDR3 has 15 residues. CDR3 residues: CASSHRQGADYEQYF. The CDR3 bases are TGCGCCAGCAGCCACCGACAGGGGGCTGATTACGAGCAGTACTTC.

V and J are TRBV5-1 and TRBJ2-2; 8 nucleotides agree with TRBD2. Germline-derived CDR1 and CDR2 are SGHRS and YFSETQ. The CDR3 covers 19 residues. J gave up 7 bases and V 0 bases, and 17 bases lay outside the gene matches. CDR3 bases: TGCGCCAGCAGCTTGGTAGGCTCCAGACTAGCGAGGAATGTCGGGGAGCTGTTTTTT. This sequence encodes CASSLVGSRLARNVGELFF.

This chain uses TRBV4-1 with TRBJ1-1, with D uncertain. Trimming removed 8 bases from V and 4 bases from J, with 23 bases in between. The CDR3 runs to 16 residues. Germline loops: CDR1 MGHRA, CDR2 YSYEKL. CDR3: CASSMNRVVRSTEAFF. CDR3 nucleotides: TGCGCCAGCTCCATGAATCGGGTAGTCCGCAGCACTGAAGCTTTCTTT.

The chain links TRBV6-1 to TRBJ2-4, with D maybe TRBD1 (5 bases). V dropped 2 bases and J dropped 3 bases, with 8 bases sitting between them. CDR1 is MNHNS, CDR2 SASEGT, per germline. CDR3 length: 14 residues. For the CDR3, the DNA is TGTGCCAGCAGTGAACAGGGTGGCAAAAACATTCAGTACTTC. It yields the protein CASSEQGGKNIQYF.

This clone was picked up one time. This chain uses TRBV27 with TRBJ1-5; maybe TRBD1 (6 bases). This CDR3 contains 13 residues. CDR1 is MNHEY, CDR2 SMNVEV, per germline (reference sequence). V dropped 3 bases and J dropped 6 bases, with 9 bases sitting between them. CDR3 DNA sequence: TGTGCCAGCAGTTTCAGGGGTGCTCAGCCCCAGCATTTT. It codes for CASSFRGAQPQHF.

The chain is built from TRBV4-1 and TRBJ1-1, with D unclear. Looked up from germline, CDR1 is MGHRA and CDR2 is YSYEKL. The V and J ends lost 3 bases and 0 bases respectively, with 8 bases between them. The CDR3 length is 14 residues. The DNA for the CDR3 is TGCGCCAGCAGCCACCCGGGGTTGAACACTGAAGCTTTCTTT. It encodes CASSHPGLNTEAFF.

The chain joins TRBV5-1 to TRBJ2-5; D is undetermined. Germline V CDR1 and CDR2: SGHRS, YFSETQ. The CDR3 covers 15 residues. V gave up 3 bases and J gave up 1 base, with 13 bases separating them. The chain's CDR3 is CASSWSGPLQETQYF. As DNA, the CDR3 is TGCGCCAGCAGCTGGTCCGGGCCCCTCCAAGAGACCCAGTACTTC.

V gene TRBV4-1 combines with J gene TRBJ1-2; D is perhaps TRBD1 (5 bases). V lost 3 bases and J lost 8, with 13 bases in between. In germline, CDR1 is MGHRA, CDR2 YSYEKL. The CDR3 loop spans 13 amino acids. The chain's CDR3 is CASSQGPQRGYTF. The CDR3 bases are TGCGCCAGCAGCCAGGGGCCTCAGCGGGGCTACACCTTC.

This clone is a singleton in its sample. The chain has TRBV27 and TRBJ1-2; 7 bases match TRBD1. The CDR3 has 12 amino acids. V was pared by 6 bases and J by 5 bases, with 3 bases of the junction left unmatched. CDR1 is MNHEY, CDR2 SMNVEV, per germline (reference sequence). CDR3 protein: CASSQQGYGYTF. The CDR3 nucleotides are TGTGCCAGCAGCCAACAGGGGTATGGCTACACCTTC.

This chain joins TRBV30 and TRBJ1-2, with D maybe TRBD1 (5 bases). The CDR3 is 15 residues long. Germline CDR1 is GTSNPN and CDR2 is SVGIG (reference sequence). V lost 4 bases, J lost 5 bases, and 20 bases lay in between. CDR3 protein: CAWIADWGGAYGYTF. CDR3 sequence (DNA): TGTGCCTGGATTGCTGACTGGGGGGGAGCTTATGGCTACACCTTC. The full variable domain, rest sourced from reference TRBV30 and TRBJ1-2, is SQTIHQWPATLVQPVGSPLSLECTVEGTSNPNLYWYRQAAGRGLQLLFYSVGIGQISSEVPQNLSASRPQDRQFILSSKKLLLSDSGFYLCAWIADWGGAYGYTFGSGTRLTVV.